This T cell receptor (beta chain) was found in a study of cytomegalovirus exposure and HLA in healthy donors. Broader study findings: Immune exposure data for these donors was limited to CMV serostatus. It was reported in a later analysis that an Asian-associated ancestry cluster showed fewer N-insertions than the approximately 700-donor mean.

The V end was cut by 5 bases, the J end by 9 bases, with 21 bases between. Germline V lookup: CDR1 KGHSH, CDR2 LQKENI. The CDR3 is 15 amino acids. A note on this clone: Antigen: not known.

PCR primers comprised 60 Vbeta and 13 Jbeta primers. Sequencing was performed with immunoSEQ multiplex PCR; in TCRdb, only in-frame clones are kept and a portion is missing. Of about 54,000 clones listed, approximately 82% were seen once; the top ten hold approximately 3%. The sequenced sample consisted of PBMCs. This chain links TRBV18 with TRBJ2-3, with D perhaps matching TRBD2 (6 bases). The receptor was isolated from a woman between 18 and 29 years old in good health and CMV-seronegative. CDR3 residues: CASSAREPTDRTQYF. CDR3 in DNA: TGTGCCAGCTCAGCACGGGAGCCTACAGATAGGACGCAGTATTTT.